The clone carrying this TCR beta chain was counted between two and nine times. What it binds is unknown. With template switching, a universal primer site was added, and the cDNA carried unique molecular identifiers. TCRdb re-called the 5' RACE reads through MiXCR, storing one row per CDR3 protein. The repertoire holds around 490,000 distinct CDR3 sequences, with 13% to 15% as singletons. The entry originates in a study of identical twins. Findings and caveats of the study: A lower insertion count was a feature of abundant cord blood beta clonotypes, with no such feature in memory repertoires. Out-of-frame alpha sequences shared by twins showed excess low generation probability.

CDR1 and CDR2 from the germline V gene are MNHEY and SVGAGI. This CDR3 contains 13 residues. V was shortened by 2 bases and J by 11 bases, with 12 bases between the two germline ends. This sample also belongs to another study, concerning yellow fever vaccine responses in identical twins.

The clonotype was recovered from a woman under 30 in good health. Sequenced: CD4+ T cells sorted from blood. The J gene is TRBJ1-4, the V gene TRBV6-5; TRBD1 might be the D (5 bases). The CDR3 sequence is CASSYGTGGKLFF. CDR3 in DNA: TGTGCCAGCAGTTACGGGACTGGGGGGAAACTGTTTTTT.